Below, 15 T cell receptor beta chains from the same sample are listed, as sequenced in a study of T cells after yellow fever vaccination. TCRdb reprocessed the 5' RACE reads with MiXCR, giving one entry per CDR3 protein. The sample holds a few hundred thousand distinct CDR3 sequences, about 6.2% seen once. The source material was PBMCs, sampled 5 days after the yellow fever booster vaccination. The receptor source for this set is a young man who received the YFV17D yellow fever vaccine.

This clonotype came up many times. CDR3: CASSAGTLTYEQYF. The CDR3 DNA reads as TGTGCCAGCAGTGCCGGGACTCTTACCTACGAGCAGTACTTC. V is TRBV6-1 and J is TRBJ2-7, with D perhaps TRBD2 (6 bases). The CDR3 runs 14 residues. Germline assignment: CDR1 MNHNS and CDR2 SASEGT. Trimming took 4 bases from V and 2 from J, leaving 12 bases between them.

This clonotype came up a few times. The chain carries TRBV30 and TRBJ1-2; the D gene is possibly TRBD1 (5 bases). Germline CDR1 reads GTSNPN; CDR2 reads SVGIG (reference sequence). The CDR3 is 12 amino acids. Trimming removed 3 bases from V and 8 bases from J, with 13 bases in between. The CDR3 sequence: CAWSSRGGGYTF. Here the CDR3 DNA reads TGTGCCTGGAGCTCAAGGGGAGGGGGCTACACCTTC.

The chain uses TRBV10-3 and TRBJ2-2; 11 bases match TRBD2. CDR3 length: 15 residues. V was clipped by 6 bases and J by 4 bases; unmatched bases: 4. Germline CDR1 is ENHRY and CDR2 is SYGVKD. The CDR3 region has the DNA TGTGCCATCAGAGCCGGGACTAGCGGCACCGGGGAGCTGTTTTTT. Its protein product is CAIRAGTSGTGELFF.

As regards this clonotype: Given a far larger clone just one base away, this is likely a sequencing read error. The V and J genes are TRBV5-6 and TRBJ2-5; unclear D gene. Germline V gene sequence: CDR1 SGHDT, CDR2 YYEEEE. This CDR3 is 12 amino acids long. The CDR3 sequence: CASSFSQEAQYF. In DNA, the CDR3 is TGTGCCAGCAGTTTCTCGCAAGAGGCCCAGTACTTC.

V usage is TRBV20-1 and J usage is TRBJ2-5, with 10 nucleotides matching TRBD1. The ends lost 2 bases at V and 2 bases at J; junction bases unmatched: 8. CDR1 and CDR2 from the germline V gene are DFQATT and SNEGSKA (reference sequence). The CDR3 covers 16 residues. The CDR3 here is CSARTFPGQGQETQYF. The CDR3 nucleotides read TGCAGTGCTAGAACTTTCCCGGGACAGGGGCAAGAGACCCAGTACTTC.

This chain links TRBV20-1 with TRBJ1-3, with D hard to call. This CDR3 region has 12 residues. Between the trimmed V and J ends, which lost 6 bases and 5 bases, there was a span of 11 bases. Germline V lookup: CDR1 DFQATT, CDR2 SNEGSKA (reference sequence). The CDR3 DNA sequence: TGCAGTGCGGCGGGGTTTAGAAACACCATATATTTT. Amino acid sequence: CSAAGFRNTIYF.

The chain combines TRBV4-1 with TRBJ2-3, with TRBD1 matching 7 bases. This CDR3 comprises 16 residues. CDR1 and CDR2 (germline): MGHRA, YSYEKL. Germline trimming cut 5 bases from V and 4 bases from J; bases unmatched to any gene: 12. The CDR3 sequence: CASSTRDSHGADTQYF. Here the CDR3 DNA reads TGCGCCAGCAGCACCCGGGACAGTCATGGCGCAGATACGCAGTATTTT.

This clonotype was seen a few times. The rearrangement links TRBV6-1 to TRBJ2-4; D possibly corresponds to TRBD2 (5 bases). This CDR3 comprises 15 residues. Germline lookup yields CDR1 MNHNS and CDR2 SASEGT. The V and J ends lost 7 bases and 8 bases respectively, with 21 bases between them. This chain's CDR3 is CASTNRMFGRDIQYF. CDR3 DNA sequence: TGTGCCAGCACCAATAGGATGTTCGGGCGGGACATTCAGTACTTC.

Remarks on this clonotype: One junction end does not reproduce the germline sequence, and a read error may be involved. V usage is TRBV7-9 and J usage is TRBJ2-7, with D possibly TRBD2 on 5 matching bases. Germline loops: CDR1 SEHNR, CDR2 FQNEAQ (reference sequence). The CDR3 is made up of 13 amino acids. The CDR3 loop reads CPSSLAFDYEQYF. In DNA form, the CDR3 reads TGTCCCAGCAGCTTAGCGTTCGACTACGAGCAGTACTTC.

V usage is TRBV6-5 and J usage is TRBJ2-7, with 10 positions matching TRBD2. Germline V gene lookup returns CDR1 MNHEY and CDR2 SVGAGI. This CDR3 comprises 15 residues. J was trimmed by 2 bases and V by 4 bases; bases with no gene match: 5. CDR3 region: CASSSGGTSAYEQYF. CDR3 nucleotide sequence: TGTGCCAGCAGTTCCGGGGGGACTAGCGCCTACGAGCAGTACTTC.

This clonotype was recorded at least ten times. The chain links TRBV5-5 to TRBJ2-4, with D unclear. Trimming removed 2 bases at V and 1 base at J, with 10 bases between. The CDR3 runs to 15 residues. Looked up from germline, CDR1 is SGHKS and CDR2 is YYEKEE (reference sequence). CDR3 DNA: TGTGCCAGCAGCTTCGAGGTGGTGGCCAAAAACATTCAGTACTTC. As protein: CASSFEVVAKNIQYF.

Many counts were recorded for this clonotype. V usage is TRBV20-1 and J usage is TRBJ2-3; D is unresolved. Per germline, CDR1 DFQATT and CDR2 SNEGSKA (reference sequence). The CDR3 covers 12 residues. With 4 bases removed from V and 5 bases from J, the gap between germline ends came to 10 bases. DNA for the CDR3: TGCAGTGCTATCGAGGCGAAAGATACGCAGTATTTT. Translation gives CSAIEAKDTQYF.

This clonotype was seen ten or more times. The rearrangement uses TRBV11-2 and TRBJ1-1; 8 nucleotides agree with TRBD1. The CDR3 covers 14 residues. V was pared by 5 bases and J by 5 bases, with 7 bases of the junction left unmatched. Germline values: CDR1 SGHAT, CDR2 FQNNGV. As DNA, the CDR3 is TGTGCCAGCAGCATGACAGGGGCCGGTACTGAAGCTTTCTTT. Residues: CASSMTGAGTEAFF.

This clonotype turned up a few times. The rearrangement links TRBV7-2 to TRBJ1-1, with no clear D. V lost 1 base and J lost 10, with 10 bases in between. In germline, CDR1 is SGHTA, CDR2 FQGNSA. The CDR3 covers 12 residues. In DNA, the CDR3 is TGTGCCAGCAGCTTAGATTTCTTGGGAGCTTTCTTT. This gives the protein CASSLDFLGAFF.

This clonotype was found many times. J is TRBJ2-3 and V is TRBV19; 9 nucleotides match TRBD2. J gave up 4 bases and V 8 bases, and 13 bases lay outside the gene matches. Germline CDR1 LNHDA, CDR2 SQIVND (reference sequence). This CDR3 region has 16 residues. CDR3 residues: CASRLSGRSMADTQYF. The CDR3 region has the DNA TGTGCCAGTCGCCTTAGCGGGAGATCGATGGCAGATACGCAGTATTTT.